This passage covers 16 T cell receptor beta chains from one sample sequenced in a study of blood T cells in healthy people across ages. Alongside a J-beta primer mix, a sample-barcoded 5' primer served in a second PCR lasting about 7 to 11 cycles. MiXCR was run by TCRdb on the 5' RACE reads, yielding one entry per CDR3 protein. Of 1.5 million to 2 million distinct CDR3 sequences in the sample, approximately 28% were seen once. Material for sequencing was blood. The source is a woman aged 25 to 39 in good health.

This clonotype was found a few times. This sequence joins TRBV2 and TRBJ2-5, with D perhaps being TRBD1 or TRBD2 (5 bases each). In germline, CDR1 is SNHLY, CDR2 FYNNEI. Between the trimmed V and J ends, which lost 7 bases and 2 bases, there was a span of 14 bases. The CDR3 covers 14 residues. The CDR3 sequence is CASNPDWGQETQYF. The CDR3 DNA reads TGTGCCAGCAACCCGGACTGGGGGCAAGAGACCCAGTACTTC.

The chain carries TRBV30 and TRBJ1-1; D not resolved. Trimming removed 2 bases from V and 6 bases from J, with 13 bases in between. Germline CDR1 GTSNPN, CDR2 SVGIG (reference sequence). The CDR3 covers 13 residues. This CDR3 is CAWSSDLGPEAFF. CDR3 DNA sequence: TGTGCCTGGAGTTCCGATTTGGGCCCTGAAGCTTTCTTT.

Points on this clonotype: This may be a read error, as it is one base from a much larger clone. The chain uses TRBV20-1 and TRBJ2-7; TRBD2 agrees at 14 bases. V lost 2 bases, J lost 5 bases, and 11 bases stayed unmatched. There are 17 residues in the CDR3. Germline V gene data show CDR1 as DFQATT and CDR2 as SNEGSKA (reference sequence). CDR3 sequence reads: CSARPLGGTSGSDEQYF. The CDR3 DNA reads TGCAGTGCTAGACCTCTCGGGGGGACTAGCGGGAGCGACGAGCAGTACTTC.

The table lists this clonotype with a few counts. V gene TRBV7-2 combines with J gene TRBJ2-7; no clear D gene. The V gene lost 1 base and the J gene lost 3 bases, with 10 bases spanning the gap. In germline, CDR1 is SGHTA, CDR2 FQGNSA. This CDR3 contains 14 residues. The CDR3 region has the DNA TGTGCCAGCAGCTTAGAGGCCCGTTGCTACGAGCAGTACTTC. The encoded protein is CASSLEARCYEQYF. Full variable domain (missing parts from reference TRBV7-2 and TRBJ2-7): GAGVSQSPSNKVTEKGKDVELRCDPISGHTALYWYRQSLGQGLEFLIYFQGNSAPDKSGLPSDRFSAERTGGSVSTLTIQRTQQEDSAVYLCASSLEARCYEQYFGPGTRLTVT.

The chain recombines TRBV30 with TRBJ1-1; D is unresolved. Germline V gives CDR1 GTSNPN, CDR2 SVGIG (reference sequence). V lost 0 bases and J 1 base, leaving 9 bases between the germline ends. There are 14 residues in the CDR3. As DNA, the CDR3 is TGTGCCTGGAGTGTAATGAGGACGAACACTGAAGCTTTCTTT. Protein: CAWSVMRTNTEAFF.

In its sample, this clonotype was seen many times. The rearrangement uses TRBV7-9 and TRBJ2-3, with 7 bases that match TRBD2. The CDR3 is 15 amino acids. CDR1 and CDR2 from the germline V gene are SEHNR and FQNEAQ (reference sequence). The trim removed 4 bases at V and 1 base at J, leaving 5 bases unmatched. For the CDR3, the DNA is TGTGCCAGCAGCTATTCGAGCGGGGGCACAGATACGCAGTATTTT. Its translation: CASSYSSGGTDTQYF. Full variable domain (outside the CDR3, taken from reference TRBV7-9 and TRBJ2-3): DTGVSQNPRHKITKRGQNVTFRCDPISEHNRLYWYRQTLGQGPEFLTYFQNEAQLEKSRLLSDRFSAERPKGSFSTLEIQRTEQGDSAMYLCASSYSSGGTDTQYFGPGTRLTVL.

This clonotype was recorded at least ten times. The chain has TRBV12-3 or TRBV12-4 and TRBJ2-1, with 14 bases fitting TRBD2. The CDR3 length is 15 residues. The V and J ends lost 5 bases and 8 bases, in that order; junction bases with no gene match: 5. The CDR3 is CASSPLGLAGDEQFF. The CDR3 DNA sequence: TGTGCCAGCAGTCCACTGGGACTAGCGGGGGATGAGCAGTTCTTC.

CDR3 sequence: CASSILSGEGSNEQFF. CDR3 DNA sequence: TGTGCCAGCAGCATTCTTTCGGGGGAGGGCTCCAATGAGCAGTTCTTC. V usage is TRBV11-2 and J usage is TRBJ2-1; the match to TRBD2 covers 7 bases. Germline V CDR1 and CDR2: SGHAT, FQNNGV. This CDR3 has 16 amino acids. V dropped 5 bases and J dropped 6; count of bases not matched to a gene: 13.

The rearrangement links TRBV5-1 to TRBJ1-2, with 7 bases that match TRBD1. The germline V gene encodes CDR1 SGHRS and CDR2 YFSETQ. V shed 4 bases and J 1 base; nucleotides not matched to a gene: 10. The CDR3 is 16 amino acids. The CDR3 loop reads CASSPGTVAINYGYTF. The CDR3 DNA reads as TGCGCCAGCAGCCCCGGGACAGTCGCTATTAACTATGGCTACACCTTC.

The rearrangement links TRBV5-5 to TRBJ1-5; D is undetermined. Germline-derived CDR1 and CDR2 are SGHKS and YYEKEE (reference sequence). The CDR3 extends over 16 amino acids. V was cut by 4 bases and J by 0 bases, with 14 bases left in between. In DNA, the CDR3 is TGTGCCAGCAGCCCCGTGGGCGCGGCTAGCAATCAGCCCCAGCATTTT. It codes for CASSPVGAASNQPQHF. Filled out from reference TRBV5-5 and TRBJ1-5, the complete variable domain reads DAGVTQSPTHLIKTRGQQVTLRCSPISGHKSVSWYQQVLGQGPQFIFQYYEKEERGRGNFPDRFSARQFPNYSSELNVNALLLGDSALYLCASSPVGAASNQPQHFGDGTRLSIL.

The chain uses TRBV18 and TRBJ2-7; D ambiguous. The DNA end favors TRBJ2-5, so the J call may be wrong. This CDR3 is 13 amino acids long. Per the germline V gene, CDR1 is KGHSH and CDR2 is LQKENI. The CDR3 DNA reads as TGTGCCAGCTCGACCAACCTAGTGGAGACCCAGTACTTC. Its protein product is CASSTNLVETQYF.

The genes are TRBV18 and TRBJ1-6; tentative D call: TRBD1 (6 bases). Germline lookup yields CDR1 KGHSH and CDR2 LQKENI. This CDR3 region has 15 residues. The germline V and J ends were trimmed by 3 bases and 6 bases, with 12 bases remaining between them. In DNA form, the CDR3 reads TGTGCCAGCTCACCCAATAGGGGGAGTAATTCACCCCTCCACTTT. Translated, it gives CASSPNRGSNSPLHF.

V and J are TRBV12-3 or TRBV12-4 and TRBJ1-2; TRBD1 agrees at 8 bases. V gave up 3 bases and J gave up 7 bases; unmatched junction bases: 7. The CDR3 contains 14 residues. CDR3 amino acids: CASSLVGDRSGYTF. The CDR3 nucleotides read TGTGCCAGCAGTTTGGTGGGGGACAGGAGTGGCTACACCTTC.

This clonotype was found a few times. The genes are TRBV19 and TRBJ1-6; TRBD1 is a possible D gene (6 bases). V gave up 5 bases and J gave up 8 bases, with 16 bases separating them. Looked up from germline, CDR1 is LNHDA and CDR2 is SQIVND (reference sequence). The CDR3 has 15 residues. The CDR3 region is CASSPTTGRDSPLHF. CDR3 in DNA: TGTGCCAGTAGTCCTACTACAGGGCGGGATTCACCCCTCCACTTT. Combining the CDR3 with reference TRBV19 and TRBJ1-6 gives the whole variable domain DGGITQSPKYLFRKEGQNVTLSCEQNLNHDAMYWYRQDPGQGLRLIYYSQIVNDFQKGDIAEGYSVSREKKESFPLTVTSAQKNPTAFYLCASSPTTGRDSPLHFGNGTRLTVT.

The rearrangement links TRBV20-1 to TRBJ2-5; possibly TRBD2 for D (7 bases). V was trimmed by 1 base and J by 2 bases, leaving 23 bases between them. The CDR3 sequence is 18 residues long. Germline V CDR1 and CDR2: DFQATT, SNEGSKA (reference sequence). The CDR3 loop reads CSARGSRGAEGQQETQYF. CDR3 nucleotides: TGCAGTGCTAGAGGATCCCGGGGGGCCGAGGGACAACAAGAGACCCAGTACTTC.

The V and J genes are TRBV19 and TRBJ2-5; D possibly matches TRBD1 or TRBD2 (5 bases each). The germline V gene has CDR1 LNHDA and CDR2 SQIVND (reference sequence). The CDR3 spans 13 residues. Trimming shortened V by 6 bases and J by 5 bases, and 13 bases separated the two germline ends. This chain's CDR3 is CASSPRDPETQYF. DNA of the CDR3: TGTGCCAGTAGCCCCCGGGACCCCGAGACCCAGTACTTC.